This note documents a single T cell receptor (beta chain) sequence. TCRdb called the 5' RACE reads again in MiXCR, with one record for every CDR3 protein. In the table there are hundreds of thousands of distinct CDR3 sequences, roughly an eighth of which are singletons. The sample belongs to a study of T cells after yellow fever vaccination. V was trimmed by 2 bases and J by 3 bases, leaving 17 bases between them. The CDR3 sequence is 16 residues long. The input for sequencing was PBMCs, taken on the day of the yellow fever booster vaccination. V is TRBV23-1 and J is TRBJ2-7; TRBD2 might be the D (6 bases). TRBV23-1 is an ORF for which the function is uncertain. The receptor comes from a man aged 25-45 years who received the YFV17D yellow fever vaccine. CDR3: CASSQTTRRGHYEQYF. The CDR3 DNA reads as TGCGCCAGCAGTCAAACGACCAGGCGGGGCCACTACGAGCAGTACTTC.